The T cell receptor beta chain described here comes from a study of blood T cell repertoires in COVID-19 (dated by TCRdb to about 2020). For context, the study as a whole: The collaborator samples originated in the United States, Italy and Spain and spanned the acute and convalescent phases of COVID-19. Subjects who had been exposed to COVID-19, were actively infected with it, or had recovered from it provided the deeply sampled blood TCRbeta repertoires that made up the dataset. The samples were drawn from two sources: the first 160 participants of the ongoing ImmuneRACE study, and over 1,000 subjects contributed by 6 global collaborators. A de-identified subject ID, COVID-19 status, age in years and sex were almost always included in the sample metadata. Where available, HLA class I and class II types were taken from metadata supplied by the sample provider and were not determined by assay-based typing. The repertoires were released in a freely available public database intended as a resource for research on the immune response to SARS-CoV-2. The material from the prospective study consisted of cDNA or gDNA derived from T cells, B-cell-depleted T cells, or PBMCs.

The CDR3 contains 15 residues, cysteine and phenylalanine counted. Only the CDR3 region is kept as DNA, spanning 45 bases read in frame from base 1. At the junction V is shortened by 5 bases and J by 7 bases, with 17 bases in between. The germline V gene yields SGHTA for CDR1 and FQGNSA for CDR2. General study outcomes and caveats: How much clinical and demographic metadata was included differed by source and by participant, and the metadata was provided uncurated.

This clone is a singleton in its sample. Which antigen it targets is not known. Per-base quality was not reported, and no clone a single base away is much larger than it. Collaborating institutions collected whole blood in K2EDTA tubes following their own protocols. Collaborator samples were shipped for TCRbeta analysis as frozen whole blood, isolated PBMCs, or DNA extracted from either sample type. The immunoSEQ Assay, a bias-controlled multiplex PCR, was used to amplify TCRbeta CDR3 regions from genomic DNA. On the study's bioinformatics: Nucleated cell counts per sample were estimated from amplification of reference gene primers within the assay. To quantify the absolute abundance of each unique TCRbeta CDR3 rearrangement, sequence reads were collapsed and filtered. For each sample, productive Simpson clonality was calculated by taking the square root of Simpson's diversity index across productive rearrangements. In its TCRdb copy, this immuneACCESS table keeps in-frame sequences only and misses some clones. Where compared with another copy, unresolved V genes explain less than half of these, and the others have no known cause. The V and J calls and the clone size are those of that table, but D and trimming were determined from the DNA. In this sample the table shows some 120,000 clones, about nine tenths of which occur a single time. Around 4.5% of the sample is held by the ten biggest clonotypes.

This clonotype originated in a man aged 35 to 55 with acute or convalescent COVID-19. The sequencing input was peripheral blood. Recombination connected TRBV7-2 to TRBJ1-4, with a weak D call of TRBD1 (5 bases match). The nucleotide sequence reads TGTGCCAGCAGCCTTGGGGGGGGGATCGGTGAAAAACTGTTTTTT. It is translated as CASSLGGGIGEKLFF.